These T cell receptor beta chains were read from a single sample in a study of blood T cell repertoires in COVID-19. The repertoire was sequenced with immunoSEQ multiplex PCR; TCRdb's copy has only in-frame clones and lacks some. The data show around 360,000 clones, with about 90% seen just once and 10% held by the top ten. The source material was peripheral blood. The receptors originated from a woman in her 30s with COVID-19, enrolled during active disease. The CDR3 runs from the conserved cysteine through the conserved F or W. Each record gives: clone size, V gene, J gene, D gene, CDR3 protein, CDR3 DNA. A D gene is named only where the DNA matches it firmly. Only some rows state a clone size, as once, few, many or a class for expanded clones.

few	TRBV7-9	TRBJ2-7	-	CASRWQASYEQYF	TGTGCCAGCAGGTGGCAGGCTTCCTACGAGCAGTACTTC
once	TRBV18	TRBJ1-1	TRBD1	CASSRGSGGARTEAFF	TGTGCCAGCTCTCGAGGATCAGGGGGCGCACGGACTGAAGCTTTCTTT
-	TRBV10-1	TRBJ2-1	TRBD1	CASSESGQGSEQFF	TGCGCCAGCAGTGAGTCAGGACAGGGCAGTGAGCAGTTCTTC
-	TRBV27	TRBJ2-7	TRBD1	CASSPDRGLYEQYF	TGTGCCAGCAGTCCGGACAGGGGGCTCTACGAGCAGTACTTC
-	TRBV7-2	TRBJ2-1	TRBD2	CASSWGGLANEQFF	TGTGCCAGCAGCTGGGGGGGACTAGCCAATGAGCAGTTCTTC
-	TRBV21-1	TRBJ1-2	-	CASTKGQPGYGYTF	TGTGCCAGCACCAAGGGACAACCCGGCTATGGCTACACCTTC
-	TRBV2	TRBJ2-6	-	CASSGGSGANVLTF	TGTGCCAGCAGTGGTGGCTCCGGGGCCAACGTCCTGACTTTC
-	TRBV21-1	TRBJ2-6	-	CASSIGSGGPVCSGANVLTF	TGTGCCAGCAGCATAGGAAGCGGGGGGCCGGTGTGCTCTGGGGCCAACGTCCTGACTTTC
-	TRBV5-1	TRBJ2-3	TRBD2	CASSRTSGTTDTQYF	TGCGCCAGCAGCCGGACTAGCGGAACCACAGATACGCAGTATTTT
-	TRBV29-1	TRBJ2-7	TRBD2	CSGVAGGPGYEQYF	TGCAGCGGTGTAGCGGGAGGGCCGGGTTACGAGCAGTACTTC
once	TRBV28	TRBJ2-1	TRBD2	CASSLRASGSPLRQFF	TGTGCCAGCAGTTTAAGGGCTAGCGGGAGCCCTTTAAGGCAGTTCTTC
-	TRBV3-1/TRBV3-2	TRBJ1-2	-	CASSPGQYYGYTF	TGTGCCAGCAGTCCTGGGCAGTACTATGGCTACACCTTC
-	TRBV4-2	TRBJ1-2	TRBD1	CASSQDPATGGGTNYGYTF	TGTGCCAGCAGCCAAGACCCGGCGACAGGGGGCGGCACAAACTATGGCTACACCTTC
-	TRBV7-2	TRBJ1-5	-	CASSLRQIPSNQPQHF	TGTGCCAGCAGCCTAAGACAGATTCCTAGCAATCAGCCCCAGCATTTT
-	TRBV7-9	TRBJ2-2	-	CASSPSGTRGTGELFF	TGTGCCAGCAGCCCCTCCGGGACAAGGGGCACCGGGGAGCTGTTTTTT
-	TRBV2	TRBJ1-5	TRBD1	CASSQLTGVGNQPQHF	TGTGCCAGCAGCCAACTGACAGGGGTAGGCAATCAGCCCCAGCATTTT
-	TRBV5-6	TRBJ2-3	-	CASSLRIGAGDTQYF	TGTGCCAGCAGCTTGCGGATAGGGGCCGGAGATACGCAGTATTTT